Below, 5 T cell receptor beta chains from the same sample are listed, as sequenced in a study of shared clonotypes between healthy human individuals. This table comes from immunoSEQ multiplex PCR, and its TCRdb copy is limited to in-frame clones, with some not included. The sample carries 2 million to 2.5 million clones, around 95% recorded once. The sample was naive CD4+ T cells sorted from blood. The subset was: CD45RA+ positively selected. These receptors originate from a man between 18 and 29 years old in good health.

Remarks on this clone: The sample contains more than one DNA sequence encoding this CDR3. The chain is built from TRBV5-1 and TRBJ2-1; no reliable D call. CDR1 is SGHRS, CDR2 YFSETQ, per germline. CDR3 length: 11 residues. The germline V and J ends were trimmed by 4 bases and 7 bases, with 6 bases remaining between them. The CDR3 bases are TGCGCCAGCAGCCTCTTTAATGAGCAGTTCTTC. This sequence encodes CASSLFNEQFF.

This clone was picked up one time. This rearrangement joins TRBV18 to TRBJ1-3; D ambiguous. This CDR3 spans 18 amino acids. The germline V gene encodes CDR1 KGHSH and CDR2 LQKENI. Trimming shortened V by 3 bases and J by 0 bases, and 18 bases separated the two germline ends. The CDR3 nucleotides read TGTGCCAGCTCACCTAAAAGTTCACAGACGAGCTCTGGAAACACCATATATTTT. Its translation: CASSPKSSQTSSGNTIYF.

The V call is TRBV19, the J call TRBJ1-1; 7 bases are shared with TRBD1. Per the germline V gene, CDR1 is LNHDA and CDR2 is SQIVND (reference sequence). The CDR3 is 13 amino acids. Trimming at V came to 11 bases and at J to 5 bases, leaving 11 bases not matched to a gene. As DNA, the CDR3 is TGTGCCGGCTCGGACAGGTGGGGAACTGAAGCTTTCTTT. This encodes CAGSDRWGTEAFF.

The rearrangement links TRBV10-3 to TRBJ2-7; weak D call: TRBD1 (8 bases). The CDR3 totals 16 residues. The germline CDR1 and CDR2 sequences are ENHRY and SYGVKD. Trimming removed 10 bases at V and 3 bases at J, with 25 bases between. The CDR3 reads CATRKIGQGLSYEQYF. The CDR3 DNA sequence: TGTGCCACCCGAAAAATAGGACAGGGACTAAGCTACGAGCAGTACTTC.

The rearrangement uses TRBV5-1 and TRBJ2-1; D may be TRBD1 (6 bases). The CDR3 is 16 residues long. The V and J ends lost 0 bases and 3 bases respectively, with 13 bases between them. In germline, CDR1 is SGHRS, CDR2 YFSETQ. Here the CDR3 reads CASSLAAGVNYNEQFF. In DNA, the CDR3 is TGCGCCAGCAGCTTGGCTGCAGGGGTAAACTACAATGAGCAGTTCTTC. The full variable domain, rest sourced from reference TRBV5-1 and TRBJ2-1, is KAGVTQTPRYLIKTRGQQVTLSCSPISGHRSVSWYQQTPGQGLQFLFEYFSETQRNKGNFPGRFSGRQFSNSRSEMNVSTLELGDSALYLCASSLAAGVNYNEQFFGPGTRLTVL.